This T cell receptor beta chain was recorded in a study of OX40 agonist ivuxolimab in advanced cancers. For the study in its entirety: Ivuxolimab was an agonistic, fully human IgG2 monoclonal antibody directed against OX40 (CD134), a costimulatory receptor. The paper covers the monotherapy dose-escalation part of the phase I ivuxolimab trial, which included N ≈ 54 patients. Intravenous ivuxolimab was administered to patients every 2 weeks at six dose levels: 0.01, 0.1, 0.3, 1.5, 3 and 10 mg/kg. The dose-escalation cohort was approximately 83% male with a mean age of roughly 60 years, ranging from roughly 20 to 80. Prior anti-PD-1, anti-PD-L1 or anti-CTLA-4 therapy was permitted, and checkpoint inhibitors had been received by about 44% of dose-escalation patients. The purpose of peripheral TCRbeta sequencing was to test whether ivuxolimab changed TCR sequence diversity and led to clonal T-cell expansion. Three dose-escalation patients achieved partial responses, one with hepatocellular carcinoma and two with cutaneous melanoma. Of the 50 to 55 dose-escalation patients, hepatocellular carcinoma was present in around 20, melanoma in about 15, renal cell carcinoma in 9 and head and neck cancer in 9. Study-wide findings and limitations: In the 0.1-3.0 mg/kg groups, partial responders had among the lowest normalized peripheral clonal expansion, particularly in CD8+ T cells. At doses of 0.1 to 3.0 mg/kg, clonal expansion of both CD4+ and CD8+ blood T cells was observed from baseline to week 6. The antigen specificity of the clonally expanded peripheral T cells was not determined. After ivuxolimab, CD8+ T cells had more expanded clones than CD4+ T cells on average. Low levels of normalized T-cell clonal expansion were also seen in some nonresponding patients.

On this clone itself: This clone's antigen is unknown. There are no base qualities to consult, and no much larger clone falls within one base.

The trial excluded patients who had a history of autoimmune disease or who were on systemic immunosuppression. Peripheral blood for TCR sequencing was collected from all dose cohorts at baseline, on cycle 4 day 1, and on cycle 7 day 1. The samples were taken from a phase I, first-in-human, multicenter, open-label dose-escalation trial of ivuxolimab. Adults with locally advanced or metastatic melanoma, renal cell carcinoma, hepatocellular carcinoma or head and neck squamous cell carcinoma were enrolled in the trial. CD4+ and CD8+ T cells were sorted separately from peripheral blood before TCR sequencing. Genomic DNA was isolated from the sorted cells so that the TCRbeta CDR3 region could be sequenced. The immunoSEQ Assay was used to sequence the TCRbeta CDR3 regions. This is the immuneACCESS table as TCRdb keeps it, with only in-frame sequences that have V and J called. A part of the clones is gone; compared with another copy, unresolved V genes explain less than half, and the rest is unexplained. The sample includes roughly 80,000 clones, with 90% to 95% observed a single time. The leading ten clones occupy less than 0.75% of the sample.

The germline V gene encodes CDR1 SGHAT and CDR2 FQNNGV. Trimming takes 6 bases from V and 10 bases from J, and the germline ends sit 15 bases apart. The cysteine opens and the phenylalanine closes a CDR3 of 13 amino acids. Only CDR3 DNA is held: 39 bases, read in frame from base 1. Rearrangement joined TRBV11-2 to TRBJ1-4; tentative D gene TRBD1, with 6 bases matching. The sample consisted of CD4+ or CD8+ T cells sorted from blood, taken in a trial of the OX40 agonist ivuxolimab. The clonotype originates from an adult with an advanced solid tumor such as melanoma, head and neck, liver or kidney cancer. The bases are TGTGCCAGCAGTACCCCGGGGGGCGGAAAACTGTTTTTT. This codes for CASSTPGGGKLFF. The reference TRBV11-2 and TRBJ1-4 proteins fill in what lies around the CDR3, so the full variable domain reads EAGVAQSPRYKIIEKRQSVAFWCNPISGHATLYWYQQILGQGPKLLIQFQNNGVVDDSQLPKDRFSAERLKGVDSTLKIQPAKLEDSAVYLCASSTPGGGKLFFGSGTQLSVL.